The clone carrying this T cell receptor beta chain has only a few counts. Its target is unknown. The source of the sample is a study of regulatory T cells in long-lasting Graves disease. Time point here: newly diagnosed GD, antithyroid drugs for less than 3 months. PBMC-derived RNA was used for the TCR library. Assembly of TCR beta libraries relied on iRepertoire HTBI primers together with Arm-PCR of CDR3 regions. Via MiXCR, TCRdb re-called the multiplex PCR reads, giving one row per CDR3 protein. The sample records hundreds of thousands of distinct CDR3 sequences, roughly 16% being singletons. This CDR3 contains 16 residues. Germline loops: CDR1 MGHRA, CDR2 YSYEKL. V shed 3 bases and J 1 base; nucleotides not matched to a gene: 6. Study-wide results and limits: Persistent cases of Graves' showed reduced TCR diversity relative to newly diagnosed patients.

The sample also formed part of further work on T cells in Graves' hyperthyroidism and ophthalmopathy. This second study notes: The hyperthyroidism was newly diagnosed and had lasted under 2 months; the patients were aged 18 to 65. Uncontrolled infection, other autoimmune disease, pregnancy and lactation each barred patients from inclusion.

Material: peripheral blood mononuclear cells (PBMCs), obtained at new diagnosis, from a patient treated with antithyroid drugs. The chain couples TRBV4-1 to TRBJ2-4; 7 nucleotides match TRBD1. This sequence originates from a woman aged 35 to 59 with Graves disease. This CDR3 reads CASSHQGESAKNIQYF. The DNA of the CDR3 is TGCGCCAGCAGCCACCAGGGGGAAAGCGCCAAAAACATTCAGTACTTC.